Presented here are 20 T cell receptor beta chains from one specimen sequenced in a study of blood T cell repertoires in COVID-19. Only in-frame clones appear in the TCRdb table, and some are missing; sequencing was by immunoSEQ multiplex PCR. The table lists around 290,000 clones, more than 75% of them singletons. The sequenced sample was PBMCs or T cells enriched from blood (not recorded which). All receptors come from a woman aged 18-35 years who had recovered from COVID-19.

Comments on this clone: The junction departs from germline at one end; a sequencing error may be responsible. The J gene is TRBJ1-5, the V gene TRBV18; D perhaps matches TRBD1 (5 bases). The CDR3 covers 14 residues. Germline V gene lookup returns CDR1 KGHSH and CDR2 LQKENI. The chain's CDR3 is CASAPQGGDQPQHF. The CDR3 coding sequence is TGTGCCAGCGCACCCCAGGGTGGCGATCAGCCCCAGCATTTT.

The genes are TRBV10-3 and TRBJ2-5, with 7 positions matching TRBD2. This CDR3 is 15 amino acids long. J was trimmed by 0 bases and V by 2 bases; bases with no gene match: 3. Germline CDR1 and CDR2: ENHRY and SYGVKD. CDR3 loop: CAISERGGDQETQYF. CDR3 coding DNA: TGTGCCATCAGTGAGCGGGGAGGGGACCAAGAGACCCAGTACTTC.

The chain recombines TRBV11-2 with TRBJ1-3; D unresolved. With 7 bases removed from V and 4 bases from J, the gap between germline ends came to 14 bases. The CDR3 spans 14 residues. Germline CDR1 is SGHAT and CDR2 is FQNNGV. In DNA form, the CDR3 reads TGTGCCAGCACGGTAGGACTCCTCGGAAACACCATATATTTT. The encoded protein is CASTVGLLGNTIYF.

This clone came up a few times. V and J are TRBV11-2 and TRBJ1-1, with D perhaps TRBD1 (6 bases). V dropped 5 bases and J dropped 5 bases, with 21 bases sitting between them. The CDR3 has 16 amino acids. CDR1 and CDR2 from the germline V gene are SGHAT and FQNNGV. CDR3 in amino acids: CASSPTGGEDVTEAFF. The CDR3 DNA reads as TGTGCCAGCAGCCCTACTGGGGGCGAAGATGTAACTGAAGCTTTCTTT.

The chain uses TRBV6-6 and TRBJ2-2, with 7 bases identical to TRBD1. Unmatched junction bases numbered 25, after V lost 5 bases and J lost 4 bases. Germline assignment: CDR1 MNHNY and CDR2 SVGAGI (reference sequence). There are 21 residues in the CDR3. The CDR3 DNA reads TGTGCCAGCAGTCCACGTGCCCCCGGGACAGCTCTAATTACGACCACCGGGGAGCTGTTTTTT. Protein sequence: CASSPRAPGTALITTTGELFF.

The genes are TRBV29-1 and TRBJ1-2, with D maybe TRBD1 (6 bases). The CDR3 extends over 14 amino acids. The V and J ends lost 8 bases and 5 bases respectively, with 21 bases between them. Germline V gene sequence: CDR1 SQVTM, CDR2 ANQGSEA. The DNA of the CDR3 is TGCAGCACCAACACAGGGAGTGGGAAGTATGGCTACACCTTC. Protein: CSTNTGSGKYGYTF.

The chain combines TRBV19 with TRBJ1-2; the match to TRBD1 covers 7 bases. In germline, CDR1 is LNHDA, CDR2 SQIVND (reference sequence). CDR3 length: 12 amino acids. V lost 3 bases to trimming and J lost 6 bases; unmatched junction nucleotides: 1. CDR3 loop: CASSIRGDGYTF. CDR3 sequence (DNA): TGTGCCAGTAGTATCAGGGGGGATGGCTACACCTTC.

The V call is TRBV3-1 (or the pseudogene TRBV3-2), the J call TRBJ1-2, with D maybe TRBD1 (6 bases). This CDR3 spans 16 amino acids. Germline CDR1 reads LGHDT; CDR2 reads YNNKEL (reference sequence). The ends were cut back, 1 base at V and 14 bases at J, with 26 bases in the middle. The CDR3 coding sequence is TGTGCCAGCAGCCAAGCCCTCGCGGGTACAGGGAGTGTAGGAACCTTC. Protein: CASSQALAGTGSVGTF.

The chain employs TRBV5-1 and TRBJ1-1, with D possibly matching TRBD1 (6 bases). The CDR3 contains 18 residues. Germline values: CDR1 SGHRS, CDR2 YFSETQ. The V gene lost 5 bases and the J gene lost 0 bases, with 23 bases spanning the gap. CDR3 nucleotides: TGCGCCAGCAGACATCGGGACACCCACTTAAATATGAACACTGAAGCTTTCTTT. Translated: CASRHRDTHLNMNTEAFF.

CDR3 residues: CASLLAGAGDTQYF. In DNA, the CDR3 is TGTGCCTCTTTACTAGCGGGAGCGGGGGACACGCAGTATTTT. V usage is TRBV7-2 and J usage is TRBJ2-3; 11 bases are shared with TRBD2. The CDR3 is 14 residues long. V gave up 11 bases and J gave up 9 bases; unmatched junction bases: 13. CDR1 is SGHTA and CDR2 is FQGNSA in the germline V gene.

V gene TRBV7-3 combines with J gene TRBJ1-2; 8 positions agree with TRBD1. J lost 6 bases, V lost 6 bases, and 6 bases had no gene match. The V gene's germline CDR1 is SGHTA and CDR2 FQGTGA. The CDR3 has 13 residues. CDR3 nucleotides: TGTGCCAGCAGTCCCGGGACAGGACATGGCTACACCTTC. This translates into CASSPGTGHGYTF.

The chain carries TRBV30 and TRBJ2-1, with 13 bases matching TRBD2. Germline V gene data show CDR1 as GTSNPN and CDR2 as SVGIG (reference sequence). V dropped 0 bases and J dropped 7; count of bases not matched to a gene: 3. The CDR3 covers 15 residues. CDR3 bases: TGTGCCTGGAGTGTACGGACTAGCGGGAGAAATGAGCAGTTCTTC. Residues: CAWSVRTSGRNEQFF.

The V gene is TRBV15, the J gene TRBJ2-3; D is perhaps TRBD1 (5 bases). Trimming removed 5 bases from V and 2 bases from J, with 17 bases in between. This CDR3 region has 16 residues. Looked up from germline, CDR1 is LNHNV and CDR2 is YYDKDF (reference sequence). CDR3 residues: CATSPPWGLFTDTQYF. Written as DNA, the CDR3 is TGTGCCACCAGCCCTCCTTGGGGCCTATTCACAGATACGCAGTATTTT.

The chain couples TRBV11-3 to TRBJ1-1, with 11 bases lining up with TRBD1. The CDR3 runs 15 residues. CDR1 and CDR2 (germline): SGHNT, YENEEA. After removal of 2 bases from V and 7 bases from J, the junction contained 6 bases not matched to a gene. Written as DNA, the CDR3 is TGTGCCAGCAGCTTATGGACAGGGGGCGCCGATGAAGCTTTCTTT. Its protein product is CASSLWTGGADEAFF.

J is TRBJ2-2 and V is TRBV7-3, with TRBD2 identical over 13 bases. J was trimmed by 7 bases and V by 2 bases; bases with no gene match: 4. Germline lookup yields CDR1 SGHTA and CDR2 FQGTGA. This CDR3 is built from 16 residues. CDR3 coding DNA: TGTGCCAGCAGCTTAGGACTAGCGGGAGCCGGCGGGGAGCTGTTTTTT. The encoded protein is CASSLGLAGAGGELFF.

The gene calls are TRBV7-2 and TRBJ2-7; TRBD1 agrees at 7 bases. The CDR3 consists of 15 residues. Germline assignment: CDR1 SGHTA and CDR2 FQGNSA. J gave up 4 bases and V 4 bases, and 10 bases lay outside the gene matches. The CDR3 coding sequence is TGTGCCAGCAGCTCCTGGACAGGCGGAGGTTACGAGCAGTACTTC. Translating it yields CASSSWTGGGYEQYF.

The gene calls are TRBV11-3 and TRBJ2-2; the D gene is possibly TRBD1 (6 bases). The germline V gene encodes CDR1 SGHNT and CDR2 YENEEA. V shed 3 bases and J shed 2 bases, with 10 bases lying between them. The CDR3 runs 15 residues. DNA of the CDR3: TGTGCCAGCAGCTTCAGGGGCTATAACACCGGGGAGCTGTTTTTT. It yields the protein CASSFRGYNTGELFF. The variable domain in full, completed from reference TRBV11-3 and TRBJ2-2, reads EAGVVQSPRYKIIEKKQPVAFWCNPISGHNTLYWYLQNLGQGPELLIRYENEEAVDDSQLPKDRFSAERLKGVDSTLKIQPAELGDSAVYLCASSFRGYNTGELFFGEGSRLTVL.

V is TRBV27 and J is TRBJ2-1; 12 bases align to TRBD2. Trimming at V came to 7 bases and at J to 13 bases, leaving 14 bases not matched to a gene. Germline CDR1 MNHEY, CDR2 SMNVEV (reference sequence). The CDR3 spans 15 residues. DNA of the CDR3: TGTGCCAGCACCCCAAGACTAGCGGGAGATGGGCCCCAGTTCTTC. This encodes CASTPRLAGDGPQFF.

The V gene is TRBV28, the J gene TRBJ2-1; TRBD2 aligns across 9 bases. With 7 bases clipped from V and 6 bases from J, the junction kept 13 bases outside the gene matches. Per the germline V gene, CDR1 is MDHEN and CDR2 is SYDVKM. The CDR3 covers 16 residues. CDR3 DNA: TGTGCCAGCACCCCCACGGGCGGGAGGGCGGGCAATGAGCAGTTCTTC. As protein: CASTPTGGRAGNEQFF.

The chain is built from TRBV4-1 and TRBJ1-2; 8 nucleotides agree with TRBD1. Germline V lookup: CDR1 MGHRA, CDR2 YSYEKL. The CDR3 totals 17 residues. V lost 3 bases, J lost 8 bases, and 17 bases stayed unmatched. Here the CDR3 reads CASSHRRSGQGAQGYTF. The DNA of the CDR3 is TGCGCCAGCAGCCACCGACGCAGCGGGCAGGGGGCTCAAGGCTACACCTTC.